This record concerns one TCR beta chain sequence. This sample was included in a study of cytomegalovirus exposure and HLA in healthy donors. Trimming stripped 6 bases from V and 0 bases from J, with 6 bases between. Germline V gene data show CDR1 as SEHNR and CDR2 as FQNEAQ (reference sequence). The CDR3 length is 12 residues. Researchers ran the PCR with 60 Vbeta and 13 Jbeta primers. Here immunoSEQ multiplex PCR was the method, and the copy in TCRdb shows in-frame clones only, minus some. The table has about 140,000 clones, roughly 80% seen once. The material sequenced was PBMCs. This receptor was identified in a female donor in good health and CMV-seronegative. The V gene is TRBV7-9, the J gene TRBJ2-7; a weak D match, TRBD2 (5 bases). CDR3 coding DNA: TGTGCCAGCAGAGCGGACTCCTACGAGCAGTACTTC. It translates to CASRADSYEQYF.